The clone carrying this T cell receptor (beta chain) was seen ten or more times. Its antigen is unknown. With 1 base clipped from V and 2 bases from J, the junction kept 12 bases outside the gene matches. CDR3 length equals 18 residues. Germline V CDR1 and CDR2: LGHNA, YSLEER. This specimen comes from a study of T cells in Graves' hyperthyroidism and ophthalmopathy. Whole-study context: The initial diagnosis was the point when peripheral blood was collected, ahead of any treatment. Broader study findings: Most thyroid clonotypes expanded above 0.001 were also detected in blood. Ophthalmopathy and stable hyperthyroidism were told apart by a 13 V-J model.

RNA transcripts gave rise to amplified TCR beta CDR3 regions. First-round RT-PCR with HTBI primers amplified the TCR CDR3 region. One entry per CDR3 protein, called by TCRdb with MiXCR from the multiplex PCR reads. The sample lists nearly 600,000 distinct CDR3 sequences; around 13% were seen once. The receptor comes from a woman aged 30 to 39 with Graves' hyperthyroidism that later progressed to Graves' ophthalmopathy. V usage is TRBV4-3 and J usage is TRBJ2-3, with TRBD1 matching 7 bases. The sequencing sample was made of blood. The CDR3 DNA reads as TGCGCCAGCAGCCAAGGACAGGGACAGAACCCTTACACAGATACGCAGTATTTT. Translation: CASSQGQGQNPYTDTQYF.